Shown below are 21 T cell receptor beta chains from a single sample sequenced in a study of blood T cells in healthy people across ages. Sample-barcoded 5' priming and a J-beta primer mix drove a second PCR of 7 to 11 cycles. TCRdb re-derived calls from the 5' RACE reads in MiXCR, one entry per CDR3 protein. The table includes about a million distinct CDR3 sequences, 35% to 40% detected once. Sequencing was carried out using blood. The receptors were sampled from a man in his late teens or twenties in good health.

This clonotype was counted ten times or more. This chain uses TRBV12-3 or TRBV12-4 with TRBJ2-5; TRBD2 agrees at 7 bases. The CDR3 extends over 13 amino acids. Unmatched junction bases numbered 6, after V lost 7 bases and J lost 4 bases. The CDR3 sequence is CASTRTRGETQYF. The CDR3 DNA reads as TGTGCCAGCACCCGGACTAGAGGAGAGACCCAGTACTTC.

There are many counts of this clonotype. The chain carries TRBV6-6 and TRBJ2-1; D is uncertain. The CDR3 is 11 residues long. CDR1 and CDR2 from the germline V gene are MNHNY and SVGAGI (reference sequence). V dropped 2 bases and J dropped 10 bases, with 6 bases sitting between them. CDR3 in DNA: TGTGCCAGCAGTTACGTGGAGGAGCAGTTCTTC. This sequence encodes CASSYVEEQFF.

V and J are TRBV12-3 or TRBV12-4 and TRBJ2-7; D may match TRBD1 or TRBD2 (5 bases each). Matching the DNA end better, TRBJ2-5 makes the J call doubtful. This CDR3 is 13 amino acids long. The CDR3: CASSFEGDETQYF. In DNA, the CDR3 is TGTGCCAGCAGTTTTGAAGGGGACGAGACCCAGTACTTC.

This clonotype was detected a few times. The rearrangement links TRBV9 to TRBJ2-1; D possibly matches TRBD1 or TRBD2 (6 bases each). CDR1 is SGDLS and CDR2 is YYNGEE in the germline V gene. This CDR3 has 15 amino acids. The germline V and J ends were trimmed by 0 bases and 2 bases, with 9 bases remaining between them. This chain's CDR3 is CASSVEEGAYNEQFF. The DNA of the CDR3 is TGTGCCAGCAGCGTAGAGGAGGGGGCCTACAATGAGCAGTTCTTC.

Turning to this clonotype: Germline is not matched at one junction end, which may reflect a read error. The V and J genes are TRBV9 and TRBJ2-1, with TRBD1 identical over 8 bases. The CDR3 has 15 residues. CDR1 and CDR2 from the germline V gene are SGDLS and YYNGEE. CDR3 loop: CTSSAPDRDNNEQFF. The CDR3 bases are TGTACCAGCAGCGCGCCGGACAGGGATAACAATGAGCAGTTCTTC.

The J gene is TRBJ1-4, the V gene TRBV2; TRBD1 matches at 7 bases. V trimming: 6 bases; J trimming: 8 bases; junction bases outside the gene matches: 6. The CDR3 has 13 amino acids. The germline V gene has CDR1 SNHLY and CDR2 FYNNEI. CDR3 bases: TGTGCCAGCAGATCCGACAGGGACGAAAAACTGTTTTTT. It codes for CASRSDRDEKLFF. The variable domain in full, with the rest retrieved from reference TRBV2 and TRBJ1-4, is EPEVTQTPSHQVTQMGQEVILRCVPISNHLYFYWYRQILGQKVEFLVSFYNNEISEKSEIFDDQFSVERPDGSNFTLKIRSTKLEDSAMYFCASRSDRDEKLFFGSGTQLSVL.

This sequence joins TRBV7-2 and TRBJ2-7, with a weak D call TRBD1 (5 bases). Germline V gene data show CDR1 as SGHTA and CDR2 as FQGNSA. The CDR3 runs to 15 residues. V dropped 6 bases and J dropped 2 bases, with 17 bases sitting between them. The CDR3 region is CASRVSGHTTYEQYF. The CDR3 coding sequence is TGTGCCAGCAGGGTCTCAGGACACACTACCTACGAGCAGTACTTC.

In DNA, the CDR3 is TGTGCCAGCAGCAGATTACTAGCGGGGCCCACAGATACGCAGTATTTT. Translation gives CASSRLLAGPTDTQYF. The V call is TRBV5-6, the J call TRBJ2-3, with 10 bases that match TRBD2. The CDR3 length is 16 residues. V shed 4 bases and J 2 bases; nucleotides not matched to a gene: 7. Germline lookup yields CDR1 SGHDT and CDR2 YYEEEE.

This clonotype was detected only a few times. The genes are TRBV7-9 and TRBJ2-2; D may be TRBD2 (6 bases). The CDR3 loop spans 14 amino acids. From germline, CDR1 is SEHNR and CDR2 FQNEAQ (reference sequence). V was pared by 11 bases and J by 4 bases, with 17 bases between. CDR3 residues: CAGGGNSLTGELFF. In DNA, the CDR3 is TGTGCCGGAGGAGGGAATTCCCTCACCGGGGAGCTGTTTTTT.

The chain joins TRBV12-3 or TRBV12-4 to TRBJ2-1; TRBD2 matches 9 bases. This CDR3 has 13 amino acids. Unmatched junction bases numbered 9, after V lost 10 bases and J lost 8 bases. CDR3 DNA: TGTGCCACCGCGGGGGGGCTATGGTATGAGCAGTTCTTC. Its protein product is CATAGGLWYEQFF.

On this clonotype itself: A much larger clone differs from this one at a single base, so this may be a read error. The V call is TRBV12-3 or TRBV12-4, the J call TRBJ1-4; no firm D call. The CDR3 length is 13 residues. In DNA form, the CDR3 reads TGTGCCAGCAGTCACGGGCAGAATGAAAAACCGTTTTTT. Translation: CASSHGQNEKPFF.

This clonotype appeared many times. This chain connects TRBV4-1 to TRBJ2-3; the D gene could be TRBD1 or TRBD2 (5 bases each). Trimming left V 0 bases short and J 1 base short, with 8 bases between. Germline loops: CDR1 MGHRA, CDR2 YSYEKL. This CDR3 has 15 residues. CDR3 DNA sequence: TGCGCCAGCAGCCAAGACAGGGACCGCACAGATACGCAGTATTTT. Residues: CASSQDRDRTDTQYF.

The chain's CDR3 is CASSSWRGLGDEKLFF. In nucleotides, the CDR3 is TGTGCCAGCAGTTCCTGGAGGGGGCTCGGGGATGAAAAACTGTTTTTT. The chain couples TRBV6-2 or TRBV6-3 to TRBJ1-4; 7 positions match TRBD1. V lost 4 bases and J lost 6; bases outside the gene matches: 11. The CDR3 contains 16 residues. Germline V lookup: CDR1 MNHEY, CDR2 SVGEGT.

In regard to this clonotype: The junction and the germline gene differ at one end; a read error may be behind it. The V and J genes are TRBV25-1 and TRBJ1-2, with 9 bases identical to TRBD1. CDR1 and CDR2 from the germline V gene are MGHDK and SYGVNS. The CDR3 length is 15 residues. The CDR3 loop is CASSDTGTGKNDYTF. CDR3 DNA: TGCGCCAGCAGTGACACCGGGACAGGGAAGAATGACTACACCTTC.

This clonotype was recorded a few times. The chain is built from TRBV9 and TRBJ1-1; no firm D call. Germline CDR1 reads SGDLS; CDR2 reads YYNGEE. The CDR3 has 14 residues. Trimming removed 4 bases from V and 4 bases from J, with 14 bases in between. This CDR3 is CASSPRPMSTEAFF. CDR3 sequence (DNA): TGTGCCAGCAGCCCCCGGCCGATGAGCACTGAAGCTTTCTTT. The full variable domain, completed using reference TRBV9 and TRBJ1-1, is DSGVTQTPKHLITATGQRVTLRCSPRSGDLSVYWYQQSLDQGLQFLIQYYNGEERAKGNILERFSAQQFPDLHSELNLSSLELGDSALYFCASSPRPMSTEAFFGQGTRLTVV.

This clonotype turned up a few times. The gene calls are TRBV27 and TRBJ2-3; a weak D match, TRBD2 (5 bases). Germline CDR1 is MNHEY and CDR2 is SMNVEV (reference sequence). The CDR3 is 15 residues long. V was cut by 3 bases and J by 2 bases, with 12 bases left in between. The CDR3 reads CASSFRREFTDTQYF. CDR3 sequence (DNA): TGTGCCAGCAGTTTCAGACGGGAATTCACAGATACGCAGTATTTT.

This clonotype was observed a few times. The chain carries TRBV28 and TRBJ1-1; D is unclear. V was trimmed by 8 bases and J by 0 bases, leaving 10 bases between them. CDR1 and CDR2 from the germline V gene are MDHEN and SYDVKM. The CDR3 contains 13 residues. CDR3 protein: CASSKPMNTEAFF. The CDR3 region has the DNA TGTGCCAGCTCTAAGCCGATGAACACTGAAGCTTTCTTT.

A few counts support this clonotype. The chain combines TRBV5-6 with TRBJ2-1; maybe TRBD1 (5 bases). This CDR3 has 14 residues. Germline V gene data show CDR1 as SGHDT and CDR2 as YYEEEE. V was pared by 4 bases and J by 9 bases, with 17 bases between. The DNA of the CDR3 is TGTGCCAGCAGCCATGGGGCAGAGAACGGTGAGCAGTTCTTC. Amino acid sequence: CASSHGAENGEQFF.

V is TRBV6-2 or TRBV6-3 and J is TRBJ2-5, with D unresolved. V shed 2 bases and J shed 11 bases, with 15 bases lying between them. CDR3 length equals 13 residues. The V gene's germline CDR1 is MNHEY and CDR2 SVGEGT. CDR3 nucleotides: TGTGCCAGCAGTTACGGCCAGATCAATGAGCAGTACTTC. Amino acid sequence: CASSYGQINEQYF.

This clonotype was counted between two and nine times. The rearrangement links TRBV12-3 or TRBV12-4 to TRBJ1-2; no firm D call. The length of the CDR3 is 13 residues. With 1 base removed from V and 7 bases from J, the gap between germline ends came to 10 bases. CDR3 coding DNA: TGTGCCAGCAGTTTAGAGACCCTAGGTGGCTACACCTTC. Translation gives CASSLETLGGYTF.

This chain connects TRBV29-1 to TRBJ2-1, with D perhaps assigned TRBD1 or TRBD2 (7 bases each). CDR3 length: 12 amino acids. Germline CDR1 SQVTM, CDR2 ANQGSEA. Trimming removed 5 bases at V and 7 bases at J, with 12 bases between. The CDR3 protein is CSVSRGGNEQFF. The CDR3, as DNA: TGCAGCGTTAGCAGGGGGGGGAATGAGCAGTTCTTC.